The T cell receptor beta chain described here comes from a study of blood T cell repertoires in COVID-19 (dated by TCRdb to 2020 to 2022). For context, the study as a whole: Collaborator samples came from the United States, Italy and Spain and covered acute and convalescent phases of COVID-19. The material from the prospective study consisted of cDNA or gDNA derived from T cells, B-cell-depleted T cells, or PBMCs. The dataset comprised deeply sampled blood TCRbeta repertoires from subjects exposed to, actively infected with, or recovered from COVID-19. The repertoires were released in a freely available public database intended as a resource for research on the immune response to SARS-CoV-2. Samples were obtained from the ongoing ImmuneRACE study (first 160 participants) and from about 1,300 subjects provided by 6 global collaborators. A de-identified subject ID, COVID-19 status, age in years and sex were almost always included in the sample metadata. HLA class I and class II types, where available, came from metadata supplied by the sample provider rather than from assay-based typing. Study-wide conclusions, independent of this receptor: The quantity of clinical and demographic metadata differed by source and by participant and was supplied without curation.

As encoded in the germline V gene (reference sequence), CDR1 is DFQATT while CDR2 is SNEGSKA. The CDR3, cysteine through phenylalanine, is 11 amino acids long. Only CDR3 DNA is held: 33 bases, read in frame from base 1. V is clipped by 0 bases and J by 7 bases, and the sequence between their germline boundaries is 3 bases long. On this clone: Which antigen it targets is not known. Nothing much larger sits one base from this clone, and base qualities are not available.

The immunoSEQ Assay, a bias-controlled multiplex PCR, was used to amplify TCRbeta CDR3 regions from genomic DNA. The original methods were these. The number of nucleated cells in each sample was estimated by amplification of reference gene primers within the assay. Sequence reads were collapsed and filtered to measure the absolute abundance of every unique TCRbeta CDR3 rearrangement. For each sample, productive Simpson clonality was calculated as the square root of Simpson's diversity index across productive rearrangements. What TCRdb holds here is the immuneACCESS table cut down to in-frame rearrangements. Part of the clones is not present; checked against another copy, under half of the missing clones reflect an unresolved V gene, and the others are unexplained. V and J calls and clone size are copied from that table; D and trimming were computed from the DNA. The sample data list about 200,000 clones, and 80% to 90% of these were observed just once. The ten largest make up 2% to 2.5% of the sample.

The collaborating institutions used their own protocols to collect whole blood in K2EDTA tubes. For TCRbeta analysis, collaborator samples were shipped as frozen whole blood, as isolated PBMCs, or as DNA extracted from either sample type. The sequenced sample was peripheral blood. The sequence was collected from a woman between 50 and 59 years old with acute or convalescent COVID-19. The chain is assembled from TRBV20-1 and TRBJ2-2, with the identity of the D gene unclear. The DNA is as follows: TGCAGTGCTAGAGATTACGGGGAGCTGTTTTTT. It is translated as CSARDYGELFF.